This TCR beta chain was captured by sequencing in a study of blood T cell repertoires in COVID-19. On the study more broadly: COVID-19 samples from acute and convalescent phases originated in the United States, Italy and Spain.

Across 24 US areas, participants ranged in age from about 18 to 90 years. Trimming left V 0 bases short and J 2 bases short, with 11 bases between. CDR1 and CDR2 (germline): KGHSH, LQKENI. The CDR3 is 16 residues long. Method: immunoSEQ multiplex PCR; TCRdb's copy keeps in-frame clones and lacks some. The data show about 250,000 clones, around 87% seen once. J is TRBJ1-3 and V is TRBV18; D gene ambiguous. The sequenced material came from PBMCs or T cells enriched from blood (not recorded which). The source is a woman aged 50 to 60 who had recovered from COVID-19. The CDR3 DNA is TGTGCCAGCTCACCACCGGGCCCCCCGGCTGGAAACACCATATATTTT. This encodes CASSPPGPPAGNTIYF.